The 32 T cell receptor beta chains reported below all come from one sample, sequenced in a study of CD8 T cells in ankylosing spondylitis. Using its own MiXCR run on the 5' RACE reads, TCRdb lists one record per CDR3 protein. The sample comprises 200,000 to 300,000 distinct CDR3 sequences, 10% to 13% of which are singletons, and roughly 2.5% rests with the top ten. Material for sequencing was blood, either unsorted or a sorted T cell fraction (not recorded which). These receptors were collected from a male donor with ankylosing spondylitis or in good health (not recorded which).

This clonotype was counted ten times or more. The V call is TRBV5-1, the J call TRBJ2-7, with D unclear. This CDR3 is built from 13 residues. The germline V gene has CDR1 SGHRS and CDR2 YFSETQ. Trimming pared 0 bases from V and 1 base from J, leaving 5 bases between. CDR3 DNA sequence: TGCGCCAGCAGCTTGGCCAGGTCCTACGAGCAGTACTTC. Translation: CASSLARSYEQYF.

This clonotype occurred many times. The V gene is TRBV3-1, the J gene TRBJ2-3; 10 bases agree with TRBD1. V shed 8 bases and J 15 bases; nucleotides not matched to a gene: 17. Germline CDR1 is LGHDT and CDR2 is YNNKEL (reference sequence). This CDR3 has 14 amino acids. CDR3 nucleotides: TGTGCCAGCGCTTCCACTCTGGGACAGGGGACAAACTATTTT. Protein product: CASASTLGQGTNYF.

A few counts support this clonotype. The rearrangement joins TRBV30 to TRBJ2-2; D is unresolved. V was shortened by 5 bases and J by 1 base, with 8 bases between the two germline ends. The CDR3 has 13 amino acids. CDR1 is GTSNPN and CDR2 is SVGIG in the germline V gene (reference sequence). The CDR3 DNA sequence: TGTGCCTGGCAGACATGGAACACCGGGGAGCTGTTTTTT. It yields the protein CAWQTWNTGELFF.

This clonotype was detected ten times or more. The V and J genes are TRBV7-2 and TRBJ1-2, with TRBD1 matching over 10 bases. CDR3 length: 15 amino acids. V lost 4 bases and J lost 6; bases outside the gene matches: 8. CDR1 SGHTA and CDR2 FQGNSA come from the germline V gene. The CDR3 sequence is CASSSGTGDKNGYTF. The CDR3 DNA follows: TGTGCCAGCAGCTCGGGGACAGGGGACAAAAATGGCTACACCTTC.

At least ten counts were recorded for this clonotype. Here the CDR3 DNA reads TGTGCCAGCAGTTCTAGGGACCGTAGCACAGATACGCAGTATTTT. Translating gives CASSSRDRSTDTQYF. The rearrangement uses TRBV12-3 or TRBV12-4 and TRBJ2-3; D could derive from TRBD1 or TRBD2 (5 bases each). The length of the CDR3 is 15 residues. Deletions cut 4 bases from V and 0 bases from J, with 11 bases between.

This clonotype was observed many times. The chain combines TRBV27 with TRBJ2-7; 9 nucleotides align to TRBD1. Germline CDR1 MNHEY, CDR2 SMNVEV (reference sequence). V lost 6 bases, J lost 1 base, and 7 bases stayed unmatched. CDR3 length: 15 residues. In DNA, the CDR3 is TGTGCCAGCAGCCCCGAAGGGACAGGGTCCTACGAGCAGTACTTC. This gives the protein CASSPEGTGSYEQYF.

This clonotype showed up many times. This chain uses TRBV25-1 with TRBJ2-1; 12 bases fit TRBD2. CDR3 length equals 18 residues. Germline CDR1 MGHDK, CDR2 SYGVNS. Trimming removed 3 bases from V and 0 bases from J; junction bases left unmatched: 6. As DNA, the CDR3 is TGTGCCAGCAGTGATTCGGGACTAGCGGGTGCCTCCTACAATGAGCAGTTCTTC. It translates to CASSDSGLAGASYNEQFF.

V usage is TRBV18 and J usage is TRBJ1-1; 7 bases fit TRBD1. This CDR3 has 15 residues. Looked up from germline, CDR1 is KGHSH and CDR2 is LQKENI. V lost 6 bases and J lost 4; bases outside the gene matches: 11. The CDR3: CASSNDRVFGTEAFF. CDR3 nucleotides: TGTGCCAGCTCCAACGACAGGGTTTTTGGCACTGAAGCTTTCTTT.

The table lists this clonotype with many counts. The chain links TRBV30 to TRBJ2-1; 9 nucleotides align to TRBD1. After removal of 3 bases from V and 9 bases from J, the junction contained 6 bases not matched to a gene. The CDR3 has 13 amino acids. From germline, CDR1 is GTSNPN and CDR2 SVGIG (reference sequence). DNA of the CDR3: TGTGCCTGGAGGGTACAGGGGGCCGGTGAGCAGTTCTTC. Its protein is CAWRVQGAGEQFF.

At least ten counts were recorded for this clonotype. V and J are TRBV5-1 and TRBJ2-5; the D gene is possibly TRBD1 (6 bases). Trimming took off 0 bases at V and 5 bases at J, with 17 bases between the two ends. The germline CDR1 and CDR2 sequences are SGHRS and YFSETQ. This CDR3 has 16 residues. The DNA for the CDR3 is TGCGCCAGCAGCTTGGGTGTACAGGGCCAGGGGGAGACCCAGTACTTC. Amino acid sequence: CASSLGVQGQGETQYF.

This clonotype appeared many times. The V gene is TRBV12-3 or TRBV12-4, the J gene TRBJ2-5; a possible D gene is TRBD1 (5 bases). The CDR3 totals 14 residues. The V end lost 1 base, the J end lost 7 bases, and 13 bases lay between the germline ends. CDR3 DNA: TGTGCCAGCAGTTTAGTGGGCAGGGTAGTGACCCAGTACTTC. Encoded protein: CASSLVGRVVTQYF.

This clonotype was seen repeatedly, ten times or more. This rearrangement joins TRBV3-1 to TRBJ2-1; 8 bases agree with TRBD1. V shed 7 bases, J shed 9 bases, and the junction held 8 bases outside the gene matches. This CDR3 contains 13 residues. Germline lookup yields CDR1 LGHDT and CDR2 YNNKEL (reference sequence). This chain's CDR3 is CASNSGQGGEQFF. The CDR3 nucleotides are TGTGCCAGCAACTCCGGACAGGGAGGTGAGCAGTTCTTC.

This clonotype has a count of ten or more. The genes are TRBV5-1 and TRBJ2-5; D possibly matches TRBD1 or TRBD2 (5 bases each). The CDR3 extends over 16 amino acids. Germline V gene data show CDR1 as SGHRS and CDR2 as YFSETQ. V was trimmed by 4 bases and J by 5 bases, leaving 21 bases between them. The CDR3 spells CASSPSPGQSAETQYF. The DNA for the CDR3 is TGCGCCAGCAGCCCCAGCCCGGGGCAGAGTGCTGAGACCCAGTACTTC.

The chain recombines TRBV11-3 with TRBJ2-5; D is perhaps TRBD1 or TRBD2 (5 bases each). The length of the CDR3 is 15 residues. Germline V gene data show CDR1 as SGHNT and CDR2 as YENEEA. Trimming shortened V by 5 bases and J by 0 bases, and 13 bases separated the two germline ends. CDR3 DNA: TGTGCCAGCAGCCGGAGCGGCAGGGACCAAGAGACCCAGTACTTC. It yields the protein CASSRSGRDQETQYF.

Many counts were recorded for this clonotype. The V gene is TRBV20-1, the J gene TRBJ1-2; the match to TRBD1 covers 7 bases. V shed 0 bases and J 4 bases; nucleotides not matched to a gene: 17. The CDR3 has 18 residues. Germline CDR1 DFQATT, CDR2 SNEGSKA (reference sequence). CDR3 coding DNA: TGCAGTGCTAGAGATCCCCCTGCTTTTACAGGGGTCGGCTATGGCTACACCTTC. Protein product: CSARDPPAFTGVGYGYTF.

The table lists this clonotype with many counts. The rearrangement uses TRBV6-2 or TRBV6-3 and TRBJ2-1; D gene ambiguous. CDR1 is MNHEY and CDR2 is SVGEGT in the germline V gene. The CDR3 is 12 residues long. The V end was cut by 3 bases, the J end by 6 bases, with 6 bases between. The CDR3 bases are TGTGCCAGCAGTTATGGGTTCAATGAGCAGTTCTTC. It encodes CASSYGFNEQFF.

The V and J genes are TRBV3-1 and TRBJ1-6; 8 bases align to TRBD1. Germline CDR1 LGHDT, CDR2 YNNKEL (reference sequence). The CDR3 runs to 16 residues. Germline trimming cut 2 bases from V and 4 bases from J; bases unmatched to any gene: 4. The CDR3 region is CASSQPRTGYNSPLHF. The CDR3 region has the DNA TGTGCCAGCAGCCAACCGCGGACAGGGTATAATTCACCCCTCCACTTT.

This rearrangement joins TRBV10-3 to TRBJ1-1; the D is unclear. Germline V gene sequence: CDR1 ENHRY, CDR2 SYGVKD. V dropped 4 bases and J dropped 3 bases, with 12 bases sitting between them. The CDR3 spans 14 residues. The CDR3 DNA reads TGTGCCATCAGTGGGTCCCGGGCTTACACTGAAGCTTTCTTT. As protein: CAISGSRAYTEAFF.

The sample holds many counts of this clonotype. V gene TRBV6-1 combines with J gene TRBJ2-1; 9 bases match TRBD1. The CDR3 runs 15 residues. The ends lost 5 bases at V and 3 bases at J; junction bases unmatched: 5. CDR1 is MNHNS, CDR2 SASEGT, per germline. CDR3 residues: CASSTQGAVYNEQFF. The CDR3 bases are TGTGCCAGCAGTACACAGGGGGCAGTCTACAATGAGCAGTTCTTC.

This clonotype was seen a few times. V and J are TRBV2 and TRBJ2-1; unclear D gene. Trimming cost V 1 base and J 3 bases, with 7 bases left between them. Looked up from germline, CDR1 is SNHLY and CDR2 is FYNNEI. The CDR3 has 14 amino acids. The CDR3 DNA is TGTGCCAGCAGTGAAGACAGAGTCTACAATGAGCAGTTCTTC. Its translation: CASSEDRVYNEQFF.

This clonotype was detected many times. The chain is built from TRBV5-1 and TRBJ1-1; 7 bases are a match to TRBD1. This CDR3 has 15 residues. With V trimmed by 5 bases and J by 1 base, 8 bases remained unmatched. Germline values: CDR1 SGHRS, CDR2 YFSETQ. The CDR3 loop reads CASSVRQGGNTEAFF. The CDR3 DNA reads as TGCGCCAGCAGTGTACGACAGGGAGGGAACACTGAAGCTTTCTTT.

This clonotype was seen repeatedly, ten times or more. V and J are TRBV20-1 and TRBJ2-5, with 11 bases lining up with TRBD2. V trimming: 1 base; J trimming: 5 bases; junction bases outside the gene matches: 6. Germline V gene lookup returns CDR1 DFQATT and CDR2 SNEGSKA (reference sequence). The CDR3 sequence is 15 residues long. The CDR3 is CSARGNSGGAETQYF. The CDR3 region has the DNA TGCAGTGCTAGAGGAAATAGCGGGGGGGCCGAGACCCAGTACTTC.

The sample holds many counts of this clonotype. CDR3 bases: TGTGCCAGCAGCTTAGGAGGCGTGCAGTATTTT. Its translation is CASSLGGVQYF. The V gene is TRBV11-2, the J gene TRBJ2-3; D not certain. Germline V CDR1 and CDR2: SGHAT, FQNNGV. Trimming removed 1 base from V and 11 bases from J, with 7 bases in between. The CDR3 runs 11 residues.

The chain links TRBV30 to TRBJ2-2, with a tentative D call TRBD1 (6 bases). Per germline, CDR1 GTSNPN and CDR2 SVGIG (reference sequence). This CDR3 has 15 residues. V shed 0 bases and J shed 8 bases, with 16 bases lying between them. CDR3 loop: CAWSVVGTTPGELFF. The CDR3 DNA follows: TGTGCCTGGAGTGTGGTGGGGACAACACCGGGGGAGCTGTTTTTT. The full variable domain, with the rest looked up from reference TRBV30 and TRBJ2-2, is SQTIHQWPATLVQPVGSPLSLECTVEGTSNPNLYWYRQAAGRGLQLLFYSVGIGQISSEVPQNLSASRPQDRQFILSSKKLLLSDSGFYLCAWSVVGTTPGELFFGEGSRLTVL.

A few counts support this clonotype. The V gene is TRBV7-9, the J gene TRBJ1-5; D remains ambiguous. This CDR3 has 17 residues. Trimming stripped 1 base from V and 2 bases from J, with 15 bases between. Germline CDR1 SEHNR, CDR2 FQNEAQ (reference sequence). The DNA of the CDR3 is TGTGCCAGCAGCTTAGAGGGTCCTCTAGCCGGCAATCAGCCCCAGCATTTT. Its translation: CASSLEGPLAGNQPQHF.

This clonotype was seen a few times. The CDR3 DNA follows: TGTGCCAGCAGTCCCCGAGGTGGGAACGAGGGCAATCAGCCCCAGCATTTT. This codes for CASSPRGGNEGNQPQHF. The V gene is TRBV6-1, the J gene TRBJ1-5; unclear D gene. V dropped 5 bases and J dropped 2 bases, with 19 bases sitting between them. The CDR3 length is 17 residues. The germline gives CDR1 MNHNS, CDR2 SASEGT.

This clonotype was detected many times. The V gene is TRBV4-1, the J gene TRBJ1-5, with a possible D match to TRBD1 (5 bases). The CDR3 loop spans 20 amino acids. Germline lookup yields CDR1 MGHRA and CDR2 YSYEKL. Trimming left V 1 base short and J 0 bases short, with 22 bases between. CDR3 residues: CASSQVLSGPSYDSNQPQHF. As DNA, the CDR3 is TGCGCCAGCAGCCAAGTGTTGTCAGGGCCTTCGTATGATAGCAATCAGCCCCAGCATTTT.

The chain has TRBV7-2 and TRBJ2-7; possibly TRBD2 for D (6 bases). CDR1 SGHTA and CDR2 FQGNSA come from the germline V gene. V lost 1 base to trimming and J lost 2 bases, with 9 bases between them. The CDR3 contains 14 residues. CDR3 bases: TGTGCCAGCAGCTTAGATAGCGGACCCTACGAGCAGTACTTC. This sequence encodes CASSLDSGPYEQYF.

The CDR3 DNA follows: TGTGCCAGCAGTGGGGCTAGAAAAGAGACCCAGTACTTC. Its protein is CASSGARKETQYF. V is TRBV6-1 and J is TRBJ2-5; the D is unclear. Germline V gives CDR1 MNHNS, CDR2 SASEGT. Trimming took off 4 bases at V and 3 bases at J, with 9 bases between the two ends. This CDR3 spans 13 amino acids.

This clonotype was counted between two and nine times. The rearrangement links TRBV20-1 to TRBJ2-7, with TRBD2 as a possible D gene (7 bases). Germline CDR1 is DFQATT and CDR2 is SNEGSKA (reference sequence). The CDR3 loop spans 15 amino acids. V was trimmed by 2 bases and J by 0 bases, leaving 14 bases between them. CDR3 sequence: CSARRVGGASYEQYF. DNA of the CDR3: TGCAGTGCTAGACGAGTGGGGGGGGCCTCCTACGAGCAGTACTTC.

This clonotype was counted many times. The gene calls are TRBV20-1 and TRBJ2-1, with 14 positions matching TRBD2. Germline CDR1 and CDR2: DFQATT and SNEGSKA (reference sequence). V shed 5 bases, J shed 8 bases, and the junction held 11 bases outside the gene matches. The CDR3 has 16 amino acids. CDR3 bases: TGCAGTGCTCCAAGACTAGCGGGGGGGATGGTGGATGAGCAGTTCTTC. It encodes CSAPRLAGGMVDEQFF.

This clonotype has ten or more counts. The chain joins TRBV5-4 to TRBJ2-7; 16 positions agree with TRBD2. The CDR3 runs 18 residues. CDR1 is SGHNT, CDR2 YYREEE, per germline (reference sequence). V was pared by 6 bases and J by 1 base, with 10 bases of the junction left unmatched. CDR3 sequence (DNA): TGTGCCAGCACCGACGGGACTAGCGGGAGGGCCAAATCCTACGAGCAGTACTTC. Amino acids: CASTDGTSGRAKSYEQYF.